This T cell receptor (beta chain) was obtained from a study of T cell repertoires in cytomegalovirus infection. This clonotype turned up a few times. Its antigen is unidentified. There are 12 residues in the CDR3. The V gene's germline CDR1 is MNHEY and CDR2 SMNVEV (reference sequence). One entry per CDR3 protein results from TCRdb running MiXCR on the reads. The sample has about 900,000 distinct CDR3 sequences; 31% are singletons. Study results and limitations: It was HLA-C-restricted CMV-specific TCR beta clonotypes that dominated the response ex vivo. Summed frequency of public TCR beta families distinguished CMV carriers with the relevant HLA.

The clonotype originates from a human donor in good health (CMV status not recorded). Some clones in this sample may be carry-over from other donors' samples. Sample: cultured CD8+ T cells from PBMCs, taken from culture after CMV antigen stimulation. The V call is TRBV27, the J call TRBJ2-2; the D is unclear. CDR3 sequence reads: CATQLPDGELFF. DNA of the CDR3: TGTGCGACCCAGTTACCCGACGGGGAGCTGTTTTTT.